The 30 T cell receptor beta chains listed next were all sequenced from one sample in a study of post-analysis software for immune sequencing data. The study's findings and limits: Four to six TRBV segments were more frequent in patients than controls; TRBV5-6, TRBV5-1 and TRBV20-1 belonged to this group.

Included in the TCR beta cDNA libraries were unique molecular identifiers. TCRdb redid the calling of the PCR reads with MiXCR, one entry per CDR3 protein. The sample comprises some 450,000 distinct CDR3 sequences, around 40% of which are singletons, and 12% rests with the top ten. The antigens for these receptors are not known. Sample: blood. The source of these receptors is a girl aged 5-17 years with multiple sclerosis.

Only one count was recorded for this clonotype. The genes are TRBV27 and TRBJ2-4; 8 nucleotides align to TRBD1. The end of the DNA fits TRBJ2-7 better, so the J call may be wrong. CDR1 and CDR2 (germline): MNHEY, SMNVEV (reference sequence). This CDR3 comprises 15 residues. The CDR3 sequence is CASSNAGTGSYEQYF. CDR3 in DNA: TGTGCCAGCAGCAATGCCGGGACAGGAAGCTACGAGCAGTACTTC.

CDR3 coding DNA: TGTGCCAGCAGTTGGGTGGGGCACACCAATCAGCCCCAGCATTTT. This codes for CASSWVGHTNQPQHF. The chain has TRBV12-3 or TRBV12-4 and TRBJ1-5; D may be TRBD1 (5 bases). The ends were cut back, 4 bases at V and 3 bases at J, with 13 bases in the middle. CDR3 length: 15 amino acids.

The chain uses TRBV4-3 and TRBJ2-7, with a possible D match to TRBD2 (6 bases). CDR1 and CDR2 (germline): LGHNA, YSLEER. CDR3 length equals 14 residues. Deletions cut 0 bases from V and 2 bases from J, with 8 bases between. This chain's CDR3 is CASSQDWGAYEQYF. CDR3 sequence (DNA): TGCGCCAGCAGCCAAGATTGGGGGGCCTACGAGCAGTACTTC.

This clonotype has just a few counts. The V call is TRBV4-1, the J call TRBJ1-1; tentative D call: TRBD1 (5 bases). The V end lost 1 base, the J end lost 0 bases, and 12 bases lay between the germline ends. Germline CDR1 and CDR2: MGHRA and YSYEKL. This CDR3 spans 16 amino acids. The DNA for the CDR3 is TGCGCCAGCAGCCAAGGGCAGGGCACCATGAACACTGAAGCTTTCTTT. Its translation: CASSQGQGTMNTEAFF.

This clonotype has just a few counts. This CDR3 is CASSLLPPPGVRAKNIQYF. DNA of the CDR3: TGTGCCAGCAGTTTGCTGCCGCCCCCCGGGGTTCGCGCCAAAAACATTCAGTACTTC. The gene calls are TRBV27 and TRBJ2-4; weak D call: TRBD2 (5 bases). Trimming stripped 3 bases from V and 1 base from J, with 22 bases between. Germline V gene lookup returns CDR1 MNHEY and CDR2 SMNVEV (reference sequence). The CDR3 spans 19 residues.

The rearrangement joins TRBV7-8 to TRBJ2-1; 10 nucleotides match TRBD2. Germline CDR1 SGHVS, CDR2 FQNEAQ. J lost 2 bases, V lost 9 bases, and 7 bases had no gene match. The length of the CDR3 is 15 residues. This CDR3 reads CASSEREGPYNEQFF. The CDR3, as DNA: TGTGCCAGTTCTGAGCGGGAGGGCCCCTACAATGAGCAGTTCTTC. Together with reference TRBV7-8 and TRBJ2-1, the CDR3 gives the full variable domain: GAGVSQSPRYKVAKRGQDVALRCDPISGHVSLFWYQQALGQGPEFLTYFQNEAQLDKSGLPSDRFFAERPEGSVSTLKIQRTQQEDSAVYLCASSEREGPYNEQFFGPGTRLTVL.

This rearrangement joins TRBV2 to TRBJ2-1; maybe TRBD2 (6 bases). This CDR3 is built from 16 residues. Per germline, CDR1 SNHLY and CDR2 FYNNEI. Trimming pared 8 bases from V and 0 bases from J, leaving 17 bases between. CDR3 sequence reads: CASWERRESSYNEQFF. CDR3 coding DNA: TGTGCCAGCTGGGAGCGGAGGGAGAGCTCCTACAATGAGCAGTTCTTC.

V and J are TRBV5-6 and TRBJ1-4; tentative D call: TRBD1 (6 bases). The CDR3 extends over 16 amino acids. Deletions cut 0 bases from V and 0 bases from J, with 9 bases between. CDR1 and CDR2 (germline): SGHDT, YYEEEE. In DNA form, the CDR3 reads TGTGCCAGCAGCTTGGACAGGGCAGCAACTAATGAAAAACTGTTTTTT. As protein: CASSLDRAATNEKLFF.

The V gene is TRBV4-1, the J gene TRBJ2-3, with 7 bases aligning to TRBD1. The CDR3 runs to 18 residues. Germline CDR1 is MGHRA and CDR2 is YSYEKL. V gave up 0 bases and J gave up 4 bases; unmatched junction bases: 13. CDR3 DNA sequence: TGCGCCAGCAGCCAAGAAGGGCCGGTGACAGGGCGATCAGATACGCAGTATTTT. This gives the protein CASSQEGPVTGRSDTQYF.

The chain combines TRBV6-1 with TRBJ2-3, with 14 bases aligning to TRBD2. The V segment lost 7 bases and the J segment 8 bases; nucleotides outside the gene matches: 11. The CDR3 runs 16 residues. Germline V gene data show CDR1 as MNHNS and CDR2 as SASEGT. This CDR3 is CASTPMTSGRDGTQYF. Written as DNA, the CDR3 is TGTGCCAGCACCCCGATGACTAGCGGGAGGGACGGTACGCAGTATTTT.

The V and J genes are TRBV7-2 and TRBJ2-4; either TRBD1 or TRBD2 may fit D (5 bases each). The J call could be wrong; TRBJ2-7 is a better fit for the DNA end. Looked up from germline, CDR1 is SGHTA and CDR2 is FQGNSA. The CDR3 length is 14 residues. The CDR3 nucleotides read TGTGCCAGCAAGATCGGGACGGTCTCCTACGAGCAGTACTTC. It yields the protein CASKIGTVSYEQYF.

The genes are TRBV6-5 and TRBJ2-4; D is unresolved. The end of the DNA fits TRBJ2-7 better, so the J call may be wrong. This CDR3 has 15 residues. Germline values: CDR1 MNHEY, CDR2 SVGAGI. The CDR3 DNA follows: TGTGCCAGCAGTTACTCCGGCGCAGGACCCTACGAGCAGTACTTC. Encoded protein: CASSYSGAGPYEQYF.

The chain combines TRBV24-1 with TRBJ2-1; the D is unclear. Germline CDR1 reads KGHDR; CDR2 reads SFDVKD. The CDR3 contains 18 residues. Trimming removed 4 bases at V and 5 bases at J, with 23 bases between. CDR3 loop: CATSDPSRSPIRDNEQFF. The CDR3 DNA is TGTGCCACCAGTGACCCTTCGCGGTCACCTATTCGGGACAATGAGCAGTTCTTC.

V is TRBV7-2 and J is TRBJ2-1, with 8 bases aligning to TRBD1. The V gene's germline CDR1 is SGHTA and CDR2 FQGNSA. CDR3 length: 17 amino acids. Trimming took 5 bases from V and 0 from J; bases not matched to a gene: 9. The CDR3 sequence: CASSRTGRYSSYNEQFF. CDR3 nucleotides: TGTGCCAGCAGCCGGACAGGGCGCTACAGCTCCTACAATGAGCAGTTCTTC.

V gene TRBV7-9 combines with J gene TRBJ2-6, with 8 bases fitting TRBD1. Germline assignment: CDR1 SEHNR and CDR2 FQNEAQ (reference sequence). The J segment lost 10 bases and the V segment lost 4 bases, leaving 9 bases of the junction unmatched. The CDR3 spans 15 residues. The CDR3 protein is CASSSYRTGRNVLTF. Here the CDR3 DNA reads TGTGCCAGCAGCTCGTATCGGACAGGGAGGAACGTCCTGACTTTC.

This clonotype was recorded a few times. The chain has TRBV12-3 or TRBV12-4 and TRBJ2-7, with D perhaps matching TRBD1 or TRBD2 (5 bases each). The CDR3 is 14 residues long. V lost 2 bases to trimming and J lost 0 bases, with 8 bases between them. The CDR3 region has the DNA TGTGCCAGCAGTTTACGGGACGCCTCCTACGAGCAGTACTTC. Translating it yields CASSLRDASYEQYF.

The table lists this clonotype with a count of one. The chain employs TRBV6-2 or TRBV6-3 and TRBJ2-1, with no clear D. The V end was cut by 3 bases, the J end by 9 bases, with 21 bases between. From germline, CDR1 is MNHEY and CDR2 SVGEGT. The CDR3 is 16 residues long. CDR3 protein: CASSYRRLRRGSEQFF. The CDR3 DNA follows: TGTGCCAGCAGTTATAGACGACTTAGACGAGGCAGTGAGCAGTTCTTC.

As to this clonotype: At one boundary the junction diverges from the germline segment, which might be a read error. CDR3 sequence reads: CASSFEGRNYGYTF. Here the CDR3 DNA reads TGTGCCAGCAGTTTCGAGGGACGGAACTATGGTTACACCTTC. The rearrangement links TRBV28 to TRBJ1-2; the D gene is possibly TRBD1 (5 bases). The CDR3 runs to 14 residues. Germline assignment: CDR1 MDHEN and CDR2 SYDVKM.

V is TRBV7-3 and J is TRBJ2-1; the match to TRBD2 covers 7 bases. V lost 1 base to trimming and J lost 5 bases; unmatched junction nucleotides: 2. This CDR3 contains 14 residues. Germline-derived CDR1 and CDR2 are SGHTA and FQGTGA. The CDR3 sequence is CASSLSGSDNEQFF. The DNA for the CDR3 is TGTGCCAGCAGCTTAAGCGGGAGTGACAATGAGCAGTTCTTC.

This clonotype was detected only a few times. The CDR3 nucleotides read TGTGCCAGCAGTTTGGATAGCGGGGCAACAGATACGCAGTATTTT. Its protein product is CASSLDSGATDTQYF. This chain uses TRBV6-6 with TRBJ2-3; the match to TRBD2 covers 8 bases. V lost 4 bases and J lost 3; bases outside the gene matches: 6. Germline CDR1 MNHNY, CDR2 SVGAGI (reference sequence). The CDR3 has 15 residues.

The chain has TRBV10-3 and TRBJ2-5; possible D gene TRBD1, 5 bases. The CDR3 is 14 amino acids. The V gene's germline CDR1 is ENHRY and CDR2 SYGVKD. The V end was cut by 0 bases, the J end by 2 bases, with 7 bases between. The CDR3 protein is CAISESSGQETQYF. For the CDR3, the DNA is TGTGCCATCAGTGAGTCTTCAGGGCAAGAGACCCAGTACTTC.

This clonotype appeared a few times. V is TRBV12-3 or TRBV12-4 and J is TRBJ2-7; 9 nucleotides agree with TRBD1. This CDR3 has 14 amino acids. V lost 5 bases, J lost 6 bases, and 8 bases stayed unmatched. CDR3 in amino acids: CASSLRDREAEQYF. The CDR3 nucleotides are TGTGCCAGCAGTCTCCGGGACAGGGAAGCCGAGCAGTACTTC.

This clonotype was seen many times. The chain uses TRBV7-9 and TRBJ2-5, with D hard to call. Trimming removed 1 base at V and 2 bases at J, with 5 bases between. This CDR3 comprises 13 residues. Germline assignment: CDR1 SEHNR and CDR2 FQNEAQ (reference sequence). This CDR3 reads CASSLVPQETQYF. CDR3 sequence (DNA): TGTGCCAGCAGCTTAGTTCCGCAAGAGACCCAGTACTTC.

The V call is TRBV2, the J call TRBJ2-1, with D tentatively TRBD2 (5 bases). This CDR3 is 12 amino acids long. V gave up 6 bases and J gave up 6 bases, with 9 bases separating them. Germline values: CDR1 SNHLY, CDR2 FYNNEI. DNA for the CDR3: TGTGCCAGCAGACTAGTTTTCAATGAGCAGTTCTTC. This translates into CASRLVFNEQFF.

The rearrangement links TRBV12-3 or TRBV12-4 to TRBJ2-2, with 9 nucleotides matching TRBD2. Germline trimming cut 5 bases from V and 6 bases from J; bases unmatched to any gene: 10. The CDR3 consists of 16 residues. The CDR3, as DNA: TGTGCCAGCAGTAGAACCTTAGCGGGGGCCTCCGGGGAGCTGTTTTTT. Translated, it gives CASSRTLAGASGELFF.

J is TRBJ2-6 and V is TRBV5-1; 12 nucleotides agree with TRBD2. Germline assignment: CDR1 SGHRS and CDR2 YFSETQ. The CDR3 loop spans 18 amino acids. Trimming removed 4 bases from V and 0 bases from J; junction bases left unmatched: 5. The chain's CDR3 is CASSPGLAGISGANVLTF. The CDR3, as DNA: TGCGCCAGCAGCCCCGGACTAGCGGGAATCTCTGGGGCCAACGTCCTGACTTTC.

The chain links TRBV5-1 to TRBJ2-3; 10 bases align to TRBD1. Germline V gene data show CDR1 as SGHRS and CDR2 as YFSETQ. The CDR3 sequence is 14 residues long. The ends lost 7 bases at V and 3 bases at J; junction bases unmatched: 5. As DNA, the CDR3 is TGCGCCAGCGGTCGGGACAGGGGTACAGATACGCAGTATTTT. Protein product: CASGRDRGTDTQYF.

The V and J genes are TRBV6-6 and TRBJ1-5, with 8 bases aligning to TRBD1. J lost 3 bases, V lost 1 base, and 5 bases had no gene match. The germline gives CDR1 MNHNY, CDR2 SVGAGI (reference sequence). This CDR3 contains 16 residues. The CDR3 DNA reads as TGTGCCAGCAGTTACTGGACAGGGAGTAACAATCAGCCCCAGCATTTT. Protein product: CASSYWTGSNNQPQHF.

DNA of the CDR3: TGTGCCTTCACTCGGGCTAGCGACACAGATACGCAGTATTTT. This gives the protein CAFTRASDTDTQYF. The chain links TRBV10-3 to TRBJ2-3; maybe TRBD2 (6 bases). Germline loops: CDR1 ENHRY, CDR2 SYGVKD. The V end lost 11 bases, the J end lost 2 bases, and 17 bases lay between the germline ends. This CDR3 comprises 14 residues.

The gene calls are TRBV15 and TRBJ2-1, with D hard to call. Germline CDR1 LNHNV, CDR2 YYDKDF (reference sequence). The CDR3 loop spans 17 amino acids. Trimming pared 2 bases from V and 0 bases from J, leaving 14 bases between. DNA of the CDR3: TGTGCCACCAGCAGACATCGCATGGCGTTCTCCTACAATGAGCAGTTCTTC. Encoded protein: CATSRHRMAFSYNEQFF.